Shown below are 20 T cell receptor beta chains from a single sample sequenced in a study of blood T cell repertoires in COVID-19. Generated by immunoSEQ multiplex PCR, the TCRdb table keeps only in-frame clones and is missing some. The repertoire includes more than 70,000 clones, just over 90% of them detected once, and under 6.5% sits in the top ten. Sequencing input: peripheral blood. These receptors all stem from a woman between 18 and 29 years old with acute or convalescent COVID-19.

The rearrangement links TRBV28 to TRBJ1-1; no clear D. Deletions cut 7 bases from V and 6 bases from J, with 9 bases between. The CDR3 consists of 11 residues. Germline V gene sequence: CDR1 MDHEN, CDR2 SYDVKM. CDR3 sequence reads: CASNGWAEAFF. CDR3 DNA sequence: TGTGCCAGCAACGGGTGGGCTGAAGCTTTCTTT.

The CDR3 spells CASSPPGRGNEKLFF. The CDR3 region has the DNA TGTGCCAGCAGCCCACCCGGACGGGGAAATGAAAAACTGTTTTTT. V is TRBV7-2 and J is TRBJ1-4; D ambiguous. The germline gives CDR1 SGHTA, CDR2 FQGNSA. Trimming pared 5 bases from V and 5 bases from J, leaving 15 bases between. This CDR3 region has 15 residues.

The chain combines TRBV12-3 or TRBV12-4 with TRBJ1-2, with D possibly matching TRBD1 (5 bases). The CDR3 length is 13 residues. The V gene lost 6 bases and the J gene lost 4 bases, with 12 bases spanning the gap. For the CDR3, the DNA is TGTGCCAGCAGCCGGCAAAGGGGCTATGGCTACACCTTC. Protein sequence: CASSRQRGYGYTF.

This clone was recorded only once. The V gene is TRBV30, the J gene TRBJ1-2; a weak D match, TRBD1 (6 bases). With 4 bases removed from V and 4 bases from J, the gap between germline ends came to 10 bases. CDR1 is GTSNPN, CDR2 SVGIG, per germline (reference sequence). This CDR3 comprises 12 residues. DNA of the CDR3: TGTGCCTGGACCACAGGGCGCTATGGCTACACCTTC. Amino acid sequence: CAWTTGRYGYTF.

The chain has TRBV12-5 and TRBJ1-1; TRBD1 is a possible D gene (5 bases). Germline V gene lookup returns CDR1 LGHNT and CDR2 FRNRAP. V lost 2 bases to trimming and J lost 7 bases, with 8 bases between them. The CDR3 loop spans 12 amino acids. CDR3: CASGLPGVEAFF. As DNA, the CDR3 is TGTGCTAGTGGTTTGCCGGGGGTTGAAGCTTTCTTT.

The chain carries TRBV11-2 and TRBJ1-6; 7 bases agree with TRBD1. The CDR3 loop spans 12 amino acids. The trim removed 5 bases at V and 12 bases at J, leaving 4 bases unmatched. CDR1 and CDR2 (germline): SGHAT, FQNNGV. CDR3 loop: CASSVQGLPLHF. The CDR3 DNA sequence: TGTGCCAGCAGCGTACAGGGGTTACCCCTCCACTTT.

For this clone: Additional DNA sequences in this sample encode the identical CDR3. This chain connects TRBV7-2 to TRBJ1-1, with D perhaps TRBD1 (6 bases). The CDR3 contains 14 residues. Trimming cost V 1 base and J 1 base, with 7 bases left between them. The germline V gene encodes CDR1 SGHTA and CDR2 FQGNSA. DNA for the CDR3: TGTGCCAGCAGCTTAGGAGGGGGGAACACTGAAGCTTTCTTT. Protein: CASSLGGGNTEAFF.

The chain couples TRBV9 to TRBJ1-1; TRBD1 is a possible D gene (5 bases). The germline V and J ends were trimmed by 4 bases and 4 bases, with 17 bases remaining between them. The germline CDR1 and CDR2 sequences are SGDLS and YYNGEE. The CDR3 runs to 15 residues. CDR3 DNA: TGTGCCAGCAGCTTAAGTGATAGCGGGGGCACTGAAGCTTTCTTT. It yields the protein CASSLSDSGGTEAFF. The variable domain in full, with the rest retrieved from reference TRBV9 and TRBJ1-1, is DSGVTQTPKHLITATGQRVTLRCSPRSGDLSVYWYQQSLDQGLQFLIQYYNGEERAKGNILERFSAQQFPDLHSELNLSSLELGDSALYFCASSLSDSGGTEAFFGQGTRLTVV.

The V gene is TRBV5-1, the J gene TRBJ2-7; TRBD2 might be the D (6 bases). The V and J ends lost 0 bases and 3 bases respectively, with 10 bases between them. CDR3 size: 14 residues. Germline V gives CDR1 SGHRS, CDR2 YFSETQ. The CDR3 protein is CASSLAGENYEQYF. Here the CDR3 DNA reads TGCGCCAGCAGCTTGGCGGGGGAAAACTACGAGCAGTACTTC.

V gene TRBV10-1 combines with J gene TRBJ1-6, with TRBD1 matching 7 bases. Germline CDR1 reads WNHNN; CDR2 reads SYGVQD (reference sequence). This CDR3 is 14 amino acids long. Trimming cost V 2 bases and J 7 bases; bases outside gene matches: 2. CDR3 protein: CASSENRGNSPLHF. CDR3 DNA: TGCGCCAGCAGTGAGAACAGGGGAAATTCACCCCTCCACTTT.

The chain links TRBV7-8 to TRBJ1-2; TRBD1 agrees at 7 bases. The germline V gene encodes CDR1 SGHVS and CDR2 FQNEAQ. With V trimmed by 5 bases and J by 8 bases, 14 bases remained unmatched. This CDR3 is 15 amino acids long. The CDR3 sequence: CASSQRIGGVTGYTF. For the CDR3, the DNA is TGTGCCAGCAGCCAACGAATAGGGGGCGTTACCGGCTACACCTTC.

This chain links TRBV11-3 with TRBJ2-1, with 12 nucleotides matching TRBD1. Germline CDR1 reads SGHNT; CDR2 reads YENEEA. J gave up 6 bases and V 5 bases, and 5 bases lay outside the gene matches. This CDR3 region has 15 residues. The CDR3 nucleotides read TGTGCCAGCAGCCCGGGACAGGGGGCAGGCAATGAGCAGTTCTTC. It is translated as CASSPGQGAGNEQFF.

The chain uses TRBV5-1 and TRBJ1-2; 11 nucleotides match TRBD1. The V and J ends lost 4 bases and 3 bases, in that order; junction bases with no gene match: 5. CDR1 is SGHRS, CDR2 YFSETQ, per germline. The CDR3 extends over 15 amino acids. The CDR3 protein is CASSRGQGVDYGYTF. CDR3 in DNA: TGCGCCAGCAGCCGGGGACAGGGGGTTGACTATGGCTACACCTTC.

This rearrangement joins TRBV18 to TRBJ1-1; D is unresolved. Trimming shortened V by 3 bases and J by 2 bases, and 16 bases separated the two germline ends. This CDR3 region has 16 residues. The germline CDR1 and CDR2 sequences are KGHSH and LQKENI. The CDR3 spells CASSPRSSGSNTEAFF. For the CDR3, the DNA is TGTGCCAGCTCACCGAGGAGTAGCGGCAGTAACACTGAAGCTTTCTTT. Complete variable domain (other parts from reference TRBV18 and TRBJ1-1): NAGVMQNPRHLVRRRGQEARLRCSPMKGHSHVYWYRQLPEEGLKFMVYLQKENIIDESGMPKERFSAEFPKEGPSILRIQQVVRGDSAAYFCASSPRSSGSNTEAFFGQGTRLTVV.

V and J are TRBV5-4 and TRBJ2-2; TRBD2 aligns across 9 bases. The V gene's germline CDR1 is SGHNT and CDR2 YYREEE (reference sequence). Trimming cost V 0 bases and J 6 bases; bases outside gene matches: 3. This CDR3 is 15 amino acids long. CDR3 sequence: CASSLGLAGPGELFF. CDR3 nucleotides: TGTGCCAGCAGCTTGGGTCTAGCGGGACCCGGGGAGCTGTTTTTT.

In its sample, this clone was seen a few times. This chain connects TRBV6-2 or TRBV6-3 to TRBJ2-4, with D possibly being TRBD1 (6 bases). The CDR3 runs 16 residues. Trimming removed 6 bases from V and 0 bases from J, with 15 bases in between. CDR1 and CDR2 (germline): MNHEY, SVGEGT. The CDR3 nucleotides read TGTGCCAGCAGCCATCGACAGGACTTAGCCAAAAACATTCAGTACTTC. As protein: CASSHRQDLAKNIQYF.

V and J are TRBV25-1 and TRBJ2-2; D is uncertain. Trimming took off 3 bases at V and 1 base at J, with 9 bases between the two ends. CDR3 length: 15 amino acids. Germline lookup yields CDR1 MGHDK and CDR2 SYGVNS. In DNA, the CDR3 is TGTGCCAGCAGTGATTCAATTGTGAACACCGGGGAGCTGTTTTTT. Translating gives CASSDSIVNTGELFF.

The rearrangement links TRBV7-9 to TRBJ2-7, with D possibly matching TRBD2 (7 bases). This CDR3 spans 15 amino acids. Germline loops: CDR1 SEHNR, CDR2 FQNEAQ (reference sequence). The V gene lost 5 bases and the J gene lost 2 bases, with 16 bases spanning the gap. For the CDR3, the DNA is TGTGCCAGCAGCGGGGGGGCGAAGGAGGCCTACGAGCAGTACTTC. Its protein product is CASSGGAKEAYEQYF.

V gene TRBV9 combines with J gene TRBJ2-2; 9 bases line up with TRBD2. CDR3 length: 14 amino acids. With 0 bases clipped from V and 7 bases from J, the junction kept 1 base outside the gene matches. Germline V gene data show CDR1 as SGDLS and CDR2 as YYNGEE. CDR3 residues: CASSVVSGSGELFF. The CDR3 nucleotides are TGTGCCAGCAGCGTAGTTAGCGGGAGCGGGGAGCTGTTTTTT.

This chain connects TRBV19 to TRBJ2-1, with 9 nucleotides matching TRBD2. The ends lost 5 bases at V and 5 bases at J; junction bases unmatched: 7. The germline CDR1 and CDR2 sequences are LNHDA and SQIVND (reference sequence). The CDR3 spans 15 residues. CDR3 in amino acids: CASSPRLADNNEQFF. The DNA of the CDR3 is TGTGCCAGTAGTCCCCGACTAGCGGACAACAATGAGCAGTTCTTC.